Detailed here is one TCR beta chain. This clonotype is medium-sized (0.01 to 0.1%) in its sample. It has no known antigen specificity. Base qualities are not recorded, but no much larger clone differs from it by a single base. Instead of sorted cells or RNA, genomic DNA extracted from peripheral blood served as the source for amplifying TCR beta rearrangements. The data stem from a study of T cell repertoires in aging, cancer and after chemotherapy (dated by TCRdb to between 2018 and 2021). Notes on the research overall: Donors were distributed across six age groups ranging from 30 or younger to 70 or older, with at least three individuals included per group. Paired pre- and post-chemotherapy samples in the solid tumor group came from brain tumor (glioblastoma) patients receiving temozolomide-based therapy. The complete dataset included about 9 million TCR reads. The study profiled peripheral blood TCR beta repertoires from healthy donors and cancer patients to examine immunoaging and T cell reconstitution after chemotherapy. Alongside 95 healthy donors serving as a reference group, the cohort included 200 to 250 cancer patients, of whom some 91 had hematological cancers and 110 to 140 had solid cancers. What the research found in general, with its limitations: In both cancer cohorts, the median generation probability rose over the chemotherapy interval, which suggests that the repertoire was reconstituted through rebound thymic output. According to the authors, the repertoire data do not permit conclusions about immunological memory after chemotherapy. Compared with age-matched healthy donors, untreated patients with hematological or solid cancers had significantly lower TCR diversity and higher clonality in blood. In healthy donors, the decline in TCR diversity with age was mainly explained by loss of richness, whereas in cancer patients loss of evenness was also found to contribute.

Rearranged TRB sequences spanning V, D and J segments were amplified by multiplex touch-down PCR using a mixed TRB-A/B primer pool. Illumina adapters and sample indices were attached to the amplicons in two consecutive PCR reactions using Phusion HS II polymerase. Amplicons were gel-purified with the NucleoSpin Gel and PCR Clean-up kit, then checked with Qubit and an Agilent 2100 Bioanalyzer. Sequencing of the libraries was done on an Illumina MiSeq with paired-end, single-indexed 600-cycle runs. In the source study's methods: MiXCR versions 2.12 and 3.0.5 were used to process TRB sequences. Each unique CDR3 nucleotide sequence was counted as one clone, and only productive sequences with at least two reads were retained. The repertoire metrics were Shannon diversity, evenness, clonality (defined as one minus evenness), and alpha-parameterized diversity profiles covering alpha 0 to 5. The IGoR algorithm was used to calculate generation probabilities for clones in the paired samples taken before and after chemotherapy. The public reads were reprocessed in TCRdb via fastp at Q25 and MiXCR, keeping in-frame beta chains. Duplicate CDR3 protein sequences are folded into a single record with the most common DNA and genes. The V and J calls, along with clone size, are taken from TCRdb and not from the paper's own processing. The sample table shows about 2,100 distinct CDR3 sequences, and 15% to 20% are seen once. The ten largest clones add up to around 8.1% of the sample.

The receptor was derived from a human donor with a solid tumor. The specimen was blood.

CDR3 loop: CASSDEAGMKETQYF. Here is the DNA: TGTGCCAGCAGTGACGAGGCAGGGATGAAAGAGACCCAGTACTTC. This receptor chain uses TRBV27 and TRBJ2-5; the D segment could be TRBD1, given 5 matching bases. The CDR3 numbers 15 residues from cysteine through phenylalanine. The retained sequence is limited to the CDR3, 45 bases, with the frame set at the first base. For CDR1 and CDR2, the germline V gene (reference sequence) lists MNHEY and SMNVEV. V lost 5 bases and J lost 3 bases; the stretch between them is 16 bases long.